The rows below give T cell receptor beta chains drawn from one sample of a study of neoadjuvant anti-PD-1 for oral cavity cancer. Profiled with immunoSEQ multiplex PCR; TCRdb holds only in-frame clones, not every one. The data contain about 72,000 clones, around 83% of them singletons. The starting material was PBMCs, obtained before nivolumab (anti-PD-1) treatment. These receptors were obtained from a person between 35 and 79 years old with oral cavity squamous cell carcinoma. The conserved cysteine and the conserved F or W are not part of the CDR3 here. Fields, in order: D gene, V gene, J gene, clone size, CDR3 protein. D genes are given only for firm matches. Where a row states a size, it is once, few, many or the class of an expanded clone; other rows omit it.

.	TRBV6-5	TRBJ1-2	.	ASSYDLNYGYT
.	TRBV2	TRBJ1-5	few	ASSDYRVQPQH
.	TRBV6-1	TRBJ1-2	.	ASSESGVGGYT
.	TRBV6-5	TRBJ1-2	.	ASSSGDYGYT
.	TRBV7-9	TRBJ1-1	.	ASSSSAGGKAF
.	TRBV2	TRBJ2-1	.	ASKKSAGEQF
.	TRBV6-1	TRBJ1-1	.	ASSVRVSTEAF
TRBD2	TRBV4-1	TRBJ2-5	.	ASSLIASGGVETQY
.	TRBV7-3	TRBJ2-3	few	ASSWDNTDTQY
.	TRBV25-1	TRBJ1-4	.	ASSEAGTSVKLF
TRBD1	TRBV5-6	TRBJ2-6	.	ASSPGQGRLSGANVLT
.	TRBV16	TRBJ1-1	.	ASSSSGSEAF
TRBD2	TRBV11-2	TRBJ2-2	.	ASSYGLAGVTGELF
TRBD2	TRBV4-1	TRBJ2-1	.	ASSLSSGRNIYEQF
TRBD2	TRBV4-1	TRBJ2-1	once	ASSQAASGAYNEQF